Listed below are T cell receptor beta chains from one sample, sequenced in a study of CD8 T cells in ankylosing spondylitis. TCRdb re-called the 5' RACE reads with MiXCR, one entry per CDR3 protein. The sample lists under 150,000 distinct CDR3 sequences; about 13% were seen once. Sequencing input: blood, either unsorted or a sorted T cell fraction (not recorded which). These receptors were collected from a female donor with ankylosing spondylitis or in good health (not recorded which). Each CDR3 is given with its conserved first and last residue. D genes are given only for firm matches. Size is omitted from some rows. Given values are once, few, many or a class for expanded clones.

>NA|many|TRBV28|TRBJ2-6
CASSRTGSGANVLTF
TGTGCCAGCAGCCGAACAGGCTCTGGGGCCAACGTCCTGACTTTC
>TRBD2|few|TRBV10-3|TRBJ2-1
CAISVGTSGRGGEQFF
TGTGCCATCAGTGTGGGGACTAGCGGGAGGGGGGGTGAGCAGTTCTTC
>NA|NA|TRBV12-3/TRBV12-4|TRBJ2-1
CASSLGELGRCIEQFF
TGTGCCAGCAGTTTAGGAGAGCTTGGCCGCTGTATAGAGCAGTTCTTC
>NA|many|TRBV12-3/TRBV12-4|TRBJ1-2
CASSLHSSGRGYTF
TGTGCCAGCAGTTTGCACTCGTCAGGTCGCGGCTACACCTTC
>NA|NA|TRBV28|TRBJ1-1
CASALPGANTEAFF
TGTGCCAGCGCGCTGCCAGGGGCCAACACTGAAGCTTTCTTT
>NA|NA|TRBV10-3|TRBJ2-3
CAISALDTQYF
TGTGCCATCAGTGCACTAGATACGCAGTATTTT
>TRBD2|NA|TRBV11-3|TRBJ2-3
CASSSRTSGGLSDTQYF
TGTGCCAGCAGCTCCCGTACTAGCGGGGGGCTCAGCGATACGCAGTATTTT
>NA|few|TRBV19|TRBJ1-1
CASSGIHSFEAFF
TGTGCCAGTAGTGGCATTCACAGCTTTGAAGCTTTCTTT
>NA|many|TRBV5-1|TRBJ1-1
CASSSLWANTEAFF
TGCGCCAGCAGCAGCCTATGGGCGAACACTGAAGCTTTCTTT
>NA|NA|TRBV5-1|TRBJ2-1
CASSPGSYQKAMEFF
TGCGCCAGCAGCCCGGGGTCCTATCAAAAGGCGATGGAGTTCTTC
>NA|many|TRBV5-1|TRBJ2-7
CASSLATGSSYEQYF
TGCGCCAGCAGCTTGGCTACAGGGAGTAGCTACGAGCAGTACTTC
>NA|many|TRBV20-1|TRBJ2-1
CSASFRRANEQFF
TGCAGTGCTAGCTTTCGTAGAGCAAATGAGCAGTTCTTC
>TRBD1|many|TRBV12-3/TRBV12-4|TRBJ2-1
CASSTGQGSYNEQFF
TGTGCCAGCAGTACGGGACAGGGTTCCTACAATGAGCAGTTCTTC
>NA|few|TRBV7-8|TRBJ2-1
CASRLGWGGRSNEQFF
TGTGCCAGCAGGTTAGGATGGGGGGGCCGCTCAAATGAGCAGTTCTTC
>TRBD1|many|TRBV5-1|TRBJ1-1
CASKRTGTGAITEAFF
TGCGCCAGTAAACGAACCGGGACAGGGGCAATCACTGAAGCTTTCTTT
>TRBD1|many|TRBV6-1|TRBJ2-5
CASNQDRDQETQYF
TGTGCCAGCAATCAGGACAGGGACCAAGAGACCCAGTACTTC